Listed below are T cell receptor beta chains from one sample, sequenced in a study of OX40 agonist ivuxolimab in advanced cancers. Using immunoSEQ multiplex PCR, the repertoire was profiled, and TCRdb retains in-frame clones only, with some absent. The sample has under 65,000 clones, more than 85% seen once. Source: CD4+ or CD8+ T cells sorted from blood, taken in a trial of the OX40 agonist ivuxolimab. The origin of the receptors is an adult with an advanced solid tumor such as melanoma, head and neck, liver or kidney cancer. CDR3s include the opening cysteine and the closing phenylalanine or tryptophan. Fields, in order: J gene, D gene, V gene, clone size, CDR3 protein, CDR3 DNA. A D gene is named only where the DNA matches it firmly. Not every row has a clone size; where given, it reads once, few, many or a size class.

J gene: TRBJ1-5
D gene: .
V gene: TRBV7-9
clone size: once
CDR3 protein: CASSPHQGVVDQPQHF
CDR3 DNA: TGTGCCAGCAGTCCCCATCAGGGCGTCGTGGATCAGCCCCAGCATTTT

J gene: TRBJ2-5
D gene: TRBD1
V gene: TRBV6-1
clone size: .
CDR3 protein: CASSFNYRGEETQYF
CDR3 DNA: TGTGCCAGCAGCTTCAATTACAGGGGGGAAGAGACCCAGTACTTC

J gene: TRBJ2-1
D gene: .
V gene: TRBV28
clone size: .
CDR3 protein: CASSSGGTGQYNEQFF
CDR3 DNA: TGTGCCAGCAGTTCAGGGGGGACGGGACAATACAATGAGCAGTTCTTC

J gene: TRBJ2-5
D gene: TRBD1
V gene: TRBV7-3
clone size: .
CDR3 protein: CASGATGEETQYF
CDR3 DNA: TGTGCCAGCGGTGCAACAGGGGAAGAGACCCAGTACTTC

J gene: TRBJ2-7
D gene: TRBD1
V gene: TRBV5-1
clone size: .
CDR3 protein: CASSGDRVGTYEQYF
CDR3 DNA: TGCGCCAGCAGCGGGGACAGGGTAGGGACCTACGAGCAGTACTTC

J gene: TRBJ2-2
D gene: .
V gene: TRBV28
clone size: .
CDR3 protein: CASSLTVNTGELFF
CDR3 DNA: TGTGCCAGCAGTTTAACGGTCAACACCGGGGAGCTGTTTTTT

J gene: TRBJ2-1
D gene: .
V gene: TRBV5-1
clone size: .
CDR3 protein: CASSLVGGTTYNEQFF
CDR3 DNA: TGCGCCAGCAGCTTGGTTGGCGGGACGACCTACAATGAGCAGTTCTTC

J gene: TRBJ2-5
D gene: .
V gene: TRBV2
clone size: .
CDR3 protein: CASRRERSQETQYF
CDR3 DNA: TGTGCCAGCAGGAGGGAGCGGTCCCAAGAGACCCAGTACTTC

J gene: TRBJ2-7
D gene: TRBD2
V gene: TRBV5-1
clone size: .
CDR3 protein: CASSLRRTSGGATDEQYF
CDR3 DNA: TGCGCCAGCAGCTTACGACGAACTAGCGGGGGGGCAACAGACGAGCAGTACTTC

J gene: TRBJ1-5
D gene: .
V gene: TRBV6-5
clone size: once
CDR3 protein: CASQTGGDQPQHF
CDR3 DNA: TGTGCCAGTCAAACGGGAGGAGATCAGCCCCAGCATTTT

J gene: TRBJ1-3
D gene: TRBD1
V gene: TRBV9
clone size: few
CDR3 protein: CASSVGTGNIENTIYF
CDR3 DNA: TGTGCCAGCAGCGTCGGGACAGGGAATATAGAAAACACCATATATTTT

J gene: TRBJ2-3
D gene: TRBD2
V gene: TRBV2
clone size: .
CDR3 protein: CATQGRGGDTQYF
CDR3 DNA: TGTGCCACCCAGGGGCGGGGGGGTGACACGCAGTATTTT

J gene: TRBJ2-5
D gene: .
V gene: TRBV19
clone size: .
CDR3 protein: CASSHPSEETQYF
CDR3 DNA: TGTGCCAGTAGTCACCCGTCCGAAGAGACCCAGTACTTC

J gene: TRBJ2-1
D gene: .
V gene: TRBV2
clone size: .
CDR3 protein: CASSWRGPFDEQFF
CDR3 DNA: TGTGCCAGCAGTTGGCGGGGTCCTTTTGATGAGCAGTTCTTC

J gene: TRBJ2-5
D gene: .
V gene: TRBV28
clone size: .
CDR3 protein: CASSLGGNQETQYF
CDR3 DNA: TGTGCCAGCAGTTTGGGGGGCAACCAAGAGACCCAGTACTTC

J gene: TRBJ2-3
D gene: .
V gene: TRBV7-2
clone size: .
CDR3 protein: CASSPNRGTQYF
CDR3 DNA: TGTGCCAGCAGCCCGAACCGGGGTACGCAGTATTTT

J gene: TRBJ2-1
D gene: TRBD2
V gene: TRBV28
clone size: .
CDR3 protein: CASSLTIWPAGGKNEQFF
CDR3 DNA: TGTGCCAGCAGTTTAACCATTTGGCCAGCGGGGGGAAAGAATGAGCAGTTCTTC

J gene: TRBJ2-5
D gene: TRBD1
V gene: TRBV5-4
clone size: .
CDR3 protein: CASSSTGAQETQYF
CDR3 DNA: TGTGCCAGCAGCTCTACAGGGGCGCAAGAGACCCAGTACTTC

J gene: TRBJ2-1
D gene: TRBD1
V gene: TRBV18
clone size: .
CDR3 protein: CASSPLPGQIYNEQFF
CDR3 DNA: TGTGCCAGCTCACCCTTACCGGGACAGATATACAATGAGCAGTTCTTC

J gene: TRBJ1-2
D gene: .
V gene: TRBV7-2
clone size: .
CDR3 protein: CASSLEWTNGYTF
CDR3 DNA: TGTGCCAGCAGCTTAGAGTGGACGAATGGCTACACCTTC

J gene: TRBJ2-3
D gene: TRBD2
V gene: TRBV14
clone size: .
CDR3 protein: CASSRASGSPDTQYF
CDR3 DNA: TGTGCCAGCAGCCGAGCTAGCGGGAGCCCAGATACGCAGTATTTT

J gene: TRBJ2-7
D gene: TRBD2
V gene: TRBV10-3
clone size: .
CDR3 protein: CAIRGTSGSHEQYF
CDR3 DNA: TGTGCCATCAGAGGGACTAGCGGGAGCCACGAGCAGTACTTC

J gene: TRBJ1-4
D gene: .
V gene: TRBV4-1
clone size: .
CDR3 protein: CASSQVVNEKLFF
CDR3 DNA: TGCGCCAGCAGCCAAGTAGTGAATGAAAAACTGTTTTTT

J gene: TRBJ1-1
D gene: .
V gene: TRBV21-1
clone size: .
CDR3 protein: CASKGPKIMNTEAFF
CDR3 DNA: TGTGCCAGCAAGGGCCCTAAAATTATGAACACTGAAGCTTTCTTT

J gene: TRBJ2-5
D gene: .
V gene: TRBV11-2
clone size: .
CDR3 protein: CASSPRIQGETQYF
CDR3 DNA: TGTGCCAGCAGCCCTAGGATACAGGGAGAGACCCAGTACTTC

J gene: TRBJ2-1
D gene: .
V gene: TRBV2
clone size: .
CDR3 protein: CASRKAGRDEQFF
CDR3 DNA: TGTGCCAGCCGAAAGGCGGGACGCGATGAGCAGTTCTTC

J gene: TRBJ1-1
D gene: .
V gene: TRBV5-6
clone size: few
CDR3 protein: CASSPLGKDTEAFF
CDR3 DNA: TGTGCCAGCAGCCCTCTGGGTAAGGACACTGAAGCTTTCTTT

J gene: TRBJ2-1
D gene: .
V gene: TRBV11-3
clone size: .
CDR3 protein: CASSLDLRPSNEQFF
CDR3 DNA: TGTGCCAGCAGCTTAGATCTACGGCCTTCAAATGAGCAGTTCTTC

J gene: TRBJ1-5
D gene: TRBD1
V gene: TRBV27
clone size: .
CDR3 protein: CASRHSGQEAQPQHF
CDR3 DNA: TGTGCCAGCCGACACTCTGGACAGGAGGCTCAGCCCCAGCATTTT

J gene: TRBJ1-1
D gene: .
V gene: TRBV6-5
clone size: once
CDR3 protein: CASSRGGHLNTEAFF
CDR3 DNA: TGTGCCAGCAGTAGGGGGGGGCACCTTAACACTGAAGCTTTCTTT

J gene: TRBJ2-2
D gene: TRBD1
V gene: TRBV10-3
clone size: .
CDR3 protein: CASRDSGNAGELFF
CDR3 DNA: TGTGCCAGCCGGGACAGCGGTAACGCCGGGGAGCTGTTTTTT

J gene: TRBJ2-7
D gene: .
V gene: TRBV7-4
clone size: .
CDR3 protein: CASSSGGPYEQYF
CDR3 DNA: TGTGCCAGCAGCTCCGGCGGGCCCTACGAGCAGTACTTC

J gene: TRBJ2-5
D gene: TRBD1
V gene: TRBV15
clone size: .
CDR3 protein: CATSRGQGAPEETQYF
CDR3 DNA: TGTGCCACCAGCAGAGGACAGGGGGCACCGGAAGAGACCCAGTACTTC

J gene: TRBJ1-1
D gene: TRBD1
V gene: TRBV28
clone size: .
CDR3 protein: CASSSTGQGFGAFF
CDR3 DNA: TGTGCCAGCAGTTCAACGGGACAGGGATTTGGGGCTTTCTTT

J gene: TRBJ2-1
D gene: TRBD2
V gene: TRBV5-4
clone size: .
CDR3 protein: CASSGGTSGGSTYNEQFF
CDR3 DNA: TGTGCCAGCAGCGGGGGGACTAGCGGGGGCTCAACTTACAATGAGCAGTTCTTC

J gene: TRBJ1-1
D gene: .
V gene: TRBV7-7
clone size: .
CDR3 protein: CASSLALKSMNTEAFF
CDR3 DNA: TGTGCTAGCAGCTTAGCGCTTAAGTCCATGAACACTGAAGCTTTCTTT